The 30 T cell receptor beta chains presented below share a single source sample, sequenced in a study of blood T cell repertoires in COVID-19. Clones were read by immunoSEQ multiplex PCR, and TCRdb kept only the in-frame ones, dropping some. In the table there are fewer than 85,000 clones, 88% of which are singletons. The sequenced sample was peripheral blood. The receptor set was obtained from a human donor in a cohort sampled during active COVID-19.

The V call is TRBV7-8, the J call TRBJ1-1; 7 bases are shared with TRBD1. Trimming cost V 1 base and J 7 bases; bases outside gene matches: 3. This CDR3 spans 13 amino acids. Germline V CDR1 and CDR2: SGHVS, FQNEAQ. DNA of the CDR3: TGTGCCAGCAGCTTAGGGGACAGCAATGAAGCTTTCTTT. Its protein is CASSLGDSNEAFF.

V usage is TRBV19 and J usage is TRBJ2-1; 15 bases agree with TRBD2. This CDR3 has 21 amino acids. Germline V lookup: CDR1 LNHDA, CDR2 SQIVND (reference sequence). V trimming: 1 base; J trimming: 0 bases; junction bases outside the gene matches: 10. As DNA, the CDR3 is TGTGCCAGTAGTATAGTCTCCGGGACTAGCGGGGGGTCGAGCTCCTACAATGAGCAGTTCTTC. Its translation is CASSIVSGTSGGSSSYNEQFF.

Only one count was recorded for this clone. This rearrangement joins TRBV7-3 to TRBJ1-1; 7 bases line up with TRBD1. With 6 bases clipped from V and 3 bases from J, the junction kept 4 bases outside the gene matches. Germline V CDR1 and CDR2: SGHTA, FQGTGA. The CDR3 consists of 13 residues. Here the CDR3 reads CASSFQGDTEAFF. The CDR3 DNA reads as TGTGCCAGCAGTTTTCAGGGGGACACTGAAGCTTTCTTT. The variable domain in full, completed from reference TRBV7-3 and TRBJ1-1, reads GAGVSQTPSNKVTEKGKYVELRCDPISGHTALYWYRQSLGQGPEFLIYFQGTGAADDSGLPNDRFFAVRPEGSVSTLKIQRTERGDSAVYLCASSFQGDTEAFFGQGTRLTVV.

This clone has a count of ten or more. The CDR3 nucleotides are TGTGCCAGCAGCCCGGGGAGGGCCGTCTACACTGAAGCTTTCTTT. It is translated as CASSPGRAVYTEAFF. The chain links TRBV7-2 to TRBJ1-1; no definite D call. CDR3 size: 15 residues. CDR1 is SGHTA and CDR2 is FQGNSA in the germline V gene. Trimming left V 5 bases short and J 3 bases short, with 16 bases between.

The chain recombines TRBV29-1 with TRBJ2-5; the D gene is possibly TRBD2 (6 bases). The CDR3 covers 11 residues. Germline CDR1 and CDR2: SQVTM and ANQGSEA. V was shortened by 3 bases and J by 7 bases, with 9 bases between the two germline ends. The CDR3: CSVEEGGTQYF. As DNA, the CDR3 is TGCAGCGTTGAGGAGGGCGGGACCCAGTACTTC.

This chain joins TRBV11-2 and TRBJ2-3; 8 nucleotides line up with TRBD1. This CDR3 contains 16 residues. The trim removed 6 bases at V and 5 bases at J, leaving 13 bases unmatched. Germline V gene sequence: CDR1 SGHAT, CDR2 FQNNGV. The CDR3, as DNA: TGTGCCAGCAGTTTTTCAGGGGGCGCGGGCGAAGATACGCAGTATTTT. Translating gives CASSFSGGAGEDTQYF. The complete variable domain, with remaining parts taken from reference TRBV11-2 and TRBJ2-3, reads EAGVAQSPRYKIIEKRQSVAFWCNPISGHATLYWYQQILGQGPKLLIQFQNNGVVDDSQLPKDRFSAERLKGVDSTLKIQPAKLEDSAVYLCASSFSGGAGEDTQYFGPGTRLTVL.

The chain combines TRBV7-6 with TRBJ2-5; 9 bases line up with TRBD2. After removal of 4 bases from V and 4 bases from J, the junction contained 7 bases not matched to a gene. CDR1 is SGHVS and CDR2 is FNYEAQ in the germline V gene. The CDR3 has 15 amino acids. CDR3 sequence: CASSYSGGGVETQYF. The CDR3 DNA reads TGTGCCAGCAGCTATAGCGGGGGCGGAGTAGAGACCCAGTACTTC.

This clone was seen once. The rearrangement links TRBV5-1 to TRBJ2-7; 7 nucleotides agree with TRBD2. CDR3 length: 13 residues. In germline, CDR1 is SGHRS, CDR2 YFSETQ. The ends lost 5 bases at V and 4 bases at J; junction bases unmatched: 6. The CDR3 is CASRGLDGYEQYF. The CDR3 DNA sequence: TGCGCCAGCAGAGGACTAGACGGGTACGAGCAGTACTTC.

This sequence joins TRBV18 and TRBJ1-1, with 8 bases identical to TRBD1. V was clipped by 3 bases and J by 1 base; unmatched bases: 7. There are 16 residues in the CDR3. CDR1 and CDR2 from the germline V gene are KGHSH and LQKENI. The DNA of the CDR3 is TGTGCCAGCTCACCGTCACCGGGACAGGCGAACACTGAAGCTTTCTTT. Encoded protein: CASSPSPGQANTEAFF.

This rearrangement joins TRBV5-8 to TRBJ2-7; TRBD1 is a possible D gene (7 bases). Trimming stripped 4 bases from V and 3 bases from J, with 14 bases between. The CDR3 extends over 14 amino acids. Germline CDR1 SGHTS, CDR2 YDEGEE. For the CDR3, the DNA is TGTGCCAGCAGCGCGGGACAGATAATCTACGAGCAGTACTTC. It codes for CASSAGQIIYEQYF.

The chain recombines TRBV3-1 (or the pseudogene TRBV3-2) with TRBJ1-2; D might be TRBD1 (5 bases). CDR3 size: 15 residues. Germline assignment: CDR1 LGHDT and CDR2 YNNKEL (reference sequence). Deletions cut 1 base from V and 1 base from J, with 10 bases between. CDR3 protein: CASSQAQGYNYGYTF. Written as DNA, the CDR3 is TGTGCCAGCAGCCAAGCGCAGGGTTATAACTATGGCTACACCTTC.

The rearrangement links TRBV21-1 to TRBJ1-2. TRBV21-1 is flagged as a pseudogene. This CDR3 comprises 16 residues. This CDR3 reads CASSSRVVSTSYGYTF. DNA for the CDR3: TGTGCCAGCAGCTCCCGTGTGGTCTCTACTAGTTATGGCTACACCTTC.

The rearrangement joins TRBV7-6 to TRBJ2-5; the match to TRBD2 covers 12 bases. This CDR3 contains 20 residues. Germline loops: CDR1 SGHVS, CDR2 FNYEAQ. Trimming took 0 bases from V and 5 from J; bases not matched to a gene: 16. The DNA for the CDR3 is TGTGCCAGCAGCTTAGCGTTTAGGTCGCTAGCGGGGGGGGCATTGGAGACCCAGTACTTC. This sequence encodes CASSLAFRSLAGGALETQYF. Together with reference TRBV7-6 and TRBJ2-5, the CDR3 gives the full variable domain: GAGVSQSPRYKVTKRGQDVALRCDPISGHVSLYWYRQALGQGPEFLTYFNYEAQQDKSGLPNDRFSAERPEGSISTLTIQRTEQRDSAMYRCASSLAFRSLAGGALETQYFGPGTRLLVL.

CDR3 region: CASPIGRGIYNEQFF. CDR3 bases: TGTGCCAGCCCCATTGGCAGGGGGATATACAATGAGCAGTTCTTC. The gene calls are TRBV7-2 and TRBJ2-1, with TRBD1 matching over 7 bases. Trimming took 8 bases from V and 4 from J; bases not matched to a gene: 11. The CDR3 contains 15 residues. Per the germline V gene, CDR1 is SGHTA and CDR2 is FQGNSA.

The gene calls are TRBV5-4 and TRBJ1-6, with 10 bases matching TRBD1. V lost 6 bases and J lost 6; bases outside the gene matches: 9. The CDR3 is 16 residues long. CDR1 is SGHNT and CDR2 is YYREEE in the germline V gene (reference sequence). The CDR3 reads CASKATGGIGNSPLHF. CDR3 in DNA: TGTGCCAGCAAGGCGACAGGGGGCATCGGTAATTCACCCCTCCACTTT.

The chain employs TRBV19 and TRBJ2-7; perhaps TRBD2 as D (5 bases). The CDR3 consists of 15 residues. V was clipped by 2 bases and J by 2 bases, with 13 bases between them. Germline V gene lookup returns CDR1 LNHDA and CDR2 SQIVND (reference sequence). This chain's CDR3 is CASSIQSGPTYEQYF. The CDR3 coding sequence is TGTGCCAGTAGTATACAAAGCGGCCCGACCTACGAGCAGTACTTC.

This clone has only one observation. The chain carries TRBV15 and TRBJ2-5; 8 positions match TRBD1. Germline CDR1 reads LNHNV; CDR2 reads YYDKDF (reference sequence). V shed 2 bases, J shed 4 bases, and the junction held 6 bases outside the gene matches. The CDR3 is 15 amino acids. The CDR3 sequence is CATSRNGQGGETQYF. Written as DNA, the CDR3 is TGTGCCACCAGCAGAAATGGACAGGGAGGAGAGACCCAGTACTTC. The full variable domain, in which reference TRBV15 and TRBJ2-5 provide the parts outside the CDR3, is DAMVIQNPRYQVTQFGKPVTLSCSQTLNHNVMYWYQQKSSQAPKLLFHYYDKDFNNEADTPDNFQSRRPNTSFCFLDIRSPGLGDTAMYLCATSRNGQGGETQYFGPGTRLLVL.

The V call is TRBV9, the J call TRBJ2-3; 8 nucleotides agree with TRBD1. This CDR3 comprises 17 residues. The germline V gene has CDR1 SGDLS and CDR2 YYNGEE. Germline trimming cut 1 base from V and 3 bases from J; bases unmatched to any gene: 10. Here the CDR3 reads CASSVSSQGAQTDTQYF. The CDR3 DNA is TGTGCCAGCAGCGTATCCTCTCAGGGGGCGCAGACAGATACGCAGTATTTT.

This rearrangement joins TRBV5-1 to TRBJ2-1; D might be TRBD1 (5 bases). The germline gives CDR1 SGHRS, CDR2 YFSETQ. The CDR3 is made up of 15 amino acids. The V and J ends lost 1 base and 8 bases respectively, with 16 bases between them. The CDR3 is CASSLYPGMVDEQFF. In nucleotides, the CDR3 is TGCGCCAGCAGCTTGTACCCAGGGATGGTCGATGAGCAGTTCTTC.

The V call is TRBV24-1, the J call TRBJ1-1; 11 nucleotides match TRBD1. V gave up 7 bases and J gave up 7 bases; unmatched junction bases: 7. Per germline, CDR1 KGHDR and CDR2 SFDVKD. This CDR3 is 14 amino acids long. In nucleotides, the CDR3 is TGTGCCACCAGGAGGGGGACAGGGGGAATTGAAGCTTTCTTT. Translated: CATRRGTGGIEAFF.

The rearrangement uses TRBV5-1 and TRBJ2-3; possible D gene TRBD1, 5 bases. Germline V lookup: CDR1 SGHRS, CDR2 YFSETQ. V gave up 2 bases and J gave up 1 base, with 8 bases separating them. The CDR3 covers 14 residues. CDR3 residues: CASSLGERTDTQYF. CDR3 in DNA: TGCGCCAGCAGCTTAGGGGAACGCACAGATACGCAGTATTTT.

The chain uses TRBV5-1 and TRBJ2-5; TRBD1 matches 8 bases. Germline V gives CDR1 SGHRS, CDR2 YFSETQ. This CDR3 has 14 residues. V gave up 4 bases and J gave up 3 bases; unmatched junction bases: 5. CDR3 protein: CASSTSGGEETQYF. The CDR3 region has the DNA TGCGCCAGCAGCACATCAGGGGGCGAAGAGACCCAGTACTTC.

The V and J genes are TRBV5-1 and TRBJ2-5, with D perhaps matching TRBD2 (5 bases). The germline V gene has CDR1 SGHRS and CDR2 YFSETQ. V was trimmed by 4 bases and J by 3 bases, leaving 22 bases between them. The CDR3 has 17 amino acids. The DNA for the CDR3 is TGCGCCAGCAGCACGTATCCGGTTGAGGGCGGAAAAGAGACCCAGTACTTC. This translates into CASSTYPVEGGKETQYF.

This chain uses TRBV28 with TRBJ1-2; 7 positions agree with TRBD1. The germline V gene has CDR1 MDHEN and CDR2 SYDVKM. V gave up 3 bases and J gave up 8 bases; unmatched junction bases: 12. This CDR3 is 15 amino acids long. CDR3 in amino acids: CASSFGKTGVLGYTF. The CDR3 nucleotides read TGTGCCAGCAGTTTCGGGAAAACAGGGGTTTTGGGCTACACCTTC.

This chain links TRBV19 with TRBJ2-4, with no clear D. From germline, CDR1 is LNHDA and CDR2 SQIVND (reference sequence). V was pared by 3 bases and J by 0 bases, with 6 bases between. The CDR3 runs 14 residues. The CDR3 bases are TGTGCCAGTAGTATGAGGCTAGCCAAAAACATTCAGTACTTC. Translation gives CASSMRLAKNIQYF. Combining the CDR3 with reference TRBV19 and TRBJ2-4 gives the whole variable domain DGGITQSPKYLFRKEGQNVTLSCEQNLNHDAMYWYRQDPGQGLRLIYYSQIVNDFQKGDIAEGYSVSREKKESFPLTVTSAQKNPTAFYLCASSMRLAKNIQYFGAGTRLSVL.

This clone has a handful of counts. The chain recombines TRBV7-2 with TRBJ2-3, with D perhaps matching TRBD1 (6 bases). With 5 bases removed from V and 5 bases from J, the gap between germline ends came to 8 bases. CDR3 length: 12 amino acids. The germline CDR1 and CDR2 sequences are SGHTA and FQGNSA. CDR3 sequence (DNA): TGTGCCAGCAGCAGGGGGTTAGATACGCAGTATTTT. This sequence encodes CASSRGLDTQYF.

The chain links TRBV10-3 to TRBJ2-5; D may be TRBD2 (5 bases). Trimming removed 7 bases from V and 4 bases from J, with 16 bases in between. CDR1 and CDR2 from the germline V gene are ENHRY and SYGVKD. This CDR3 is built from 14 residues. CDR3 nucleotide sequence: TGTGCCATCACCCCGATACTAGGAGGAGAGACCCAGTACTTC. Translation: CAITPILGGETQYF.

The chain is built from TRBV4-1 and TRBJ1-1; TRBD1 is a possible D gene (5 bases). Germline V lookup: CDR1 MGHRA, CDR2 YSYEKL. V lost 0 bases to trimming and J lost 1 base, with 9 bases between them. The CDR3 loop spans 15 amino acids. Here the CDR3 DNA reads TGCGCCAGCAGCCAAGAAAATGGACAGAACACTGAAGCTTTCTTT. Encoded protein: CASSQENGQNTEAFF.

The chain links TRBV3-1 (or the pseudogene TRBV3-2) to TRBJ1-1; weak D call: TRBD1 (5 bases). The CDR3 loop spans 12 amino acids. Trimming cost V 4 bases and J 4 bases, with 7 bases left between them. The germline V gene encodes CDR1 LGHDT and CDR2 YNNKEL (reference sequence). The CDR3 coding sequence is TGTGCCAGCAGCCGGACAAGCACTGAAGCTTTCTTT. It yields the protein CASSRTSTEAFF.

This chain uses TRBV4-2 with TRBJ2-4; D remains unclear. This CDR3 region has 16 residues. The V end was cut by 4 bases, the J end by 0 bases, with 13 bases between. CDR1 LGHNA and CDR2 YNFKEQ come from the germline V gene. The CDR3: CASSPSLELAKNIQYF. The CDR3 DNA follows: TGTGCCAGCAGCCCTTCCTTAGAGCTAGCCAAAAACATTCAGTACTTC.